This TCR beta chain stems from a study of Tregs in tolerant kidney transplant recipients (dated by TCRdb to the late 2010s). The study in broad terms: TCRbeta sequencing was used in the study to identify donor-specific regulatory T cells before combined kidney and bone marrow transplantation, and the identified cells were then tracked after transplant. In a few healthy controls, several methods of expanding Tregs specific for an allogeneic donor were compared by TCRbeta repertoire sequencing. Paper-wide results and their limitations: Biological reproducibility was not directly addressed, though technical replication error appeared minimal. Because the study included only a small number of patients, the results must be confirmed in larger populations and under other immunosuppression protocols. Expanding Tregs with activated donor B cells appeared to identify the most biologically relevant and donor-specific TCRbeta repertoire.

Notes on this clone: It has no known antigen specificity. No much larger clone is present one base from it, and per-base qualities are unavailable.

For TCRbeta CDR3 sequencing, genomic DNA was extracted from sorted cells using the QIAGEN DNeasy Blood and Tissue Kit. Through immunoSEQ, high-throughput TCRbeta CDR3 sequencing was done commercially, including PCR amplification with internal controls and bias correction. Turning to the authors' computational methods: A unique productive TCRbeta sequence was defined by the CDR3 nucleotide sequence when primers matched, and otherwise by the CDR3 amino acid sequence together with the Vbeta and Jbeta genes. Sorting error was corrected by removing sequences shared between sorted populations at a frequency ratio of 2:1 or less, and the remaining shared sequences were assigned to the higher population. A sequence was defined as donor-reactive if the sequence was expanded at least 5-fold in CFSE-low cells compared with unstimulated cells and had a frequency of at least 0.01% in CFSE-low cells. Jensen-Shannon divergence, calculated on the top 100 TCRbeta sequences ranked by frequency, was used to quantify repertoire divergence. For any sample with multiple sequencing runs, sorting error was corrected in each run separately before the runs were pooled. TCRdb's version of the immuneACCESS table is confined to in-frame rearrangements and falls short of the full clone set. An unresolved V gene accounts for under half of the shortfall where checked; the remainder is of unknown origin. V and J calls and clone size are copied from that table; D and trimming were computed from the DNA. This sample has about 68,000 clones in its table, and less than 90% of those were observed once. The top ten clones comprise roughly 4% of the sample.

The CDR1 and CDR2 encoded by the germline V gene (reference sequence) are LNHDA and SQIVND. V is trimmed back by 7 bases and J by 0 bases, and the junction contains 4 bases that no gene match accounts for. Including the terminal cysteine and phenylalanine, the CDR3 comprises 14 residues. Only the CDR3 DNA stays, 42 bases, in frame from base 1. Thawed PBMCs were FACS-sorted into unstimulated Tregs (CD4+CD25+CD127-), CD4+ non-Tregs (CD4+CD25-), CD4 cells and CD8 cells. Blood from healthy controls was obtained either as purchased buffy coats or from healthy volunteers. Healthy control blood was processed by Ficoll density gradient to PBMCs and cryopreserved; patient PBMCs were collected before and after transplant.

The sample consisted of CD4+ T cells from blood. This TCR came from a human donor in good health. Rearrangement joined TRBV19 to TRBJ1-1, with 8 junctional bases fitting TRBD1. The CDR3 reads as follows: CASKQGGMNTEAFF. The bases are TGTGCCAGTAAACAGGGGGGAATGAACACTGAAGCTTTCTTT.